In its sample, the clone carrying this TCR beta chain was seen a few times. What it binds is unknown. The record originates from a study of CD8+ T cells in alopecia areata. Findings of the study overall: Relative to mice, TCR sharing across patients was less clear, a difference possibly HLA-related. In scalp samples, resident alphabeta T cells of normal skin are also sequenced. Clonality exceeded that of normal scalp in lesional scalp, most notably in alopecia totalis/universalis.

The sequencing template was cDNA reverse transcribed from extracted RNA. Sequencing used immunoSEQ multiplex PCR; TCRdb keeps in-frame clones, though not all of them. The data contain approximately 100,000 clones, approximately 60% of them singletons. PBMCs yielded sorted CD4+ and CD8+ T cells. The CDR3 is 13 residues long. The V gene lost 6 bases and the J gene lost 0 bases, with 12 bases spanning the gap. Germline values: CDR1 SQVTM, CDR2 ANQGSEA. Sequences were obtained from CD4+ T cells sorted from blood. This receptor was identified in a human donor in good health. The rearrangement uses TRBV29-1 and TRBJ2-7; D not resolved. The CDR3 loop reads CSVERLSSYEQYF. CDR3 coding DNA: TGCAGCGTAGAAAGGTTAAGCTCCTACGAGCAGTACTTC.